These 16 T cell receptor beta chains originate from one sample sequenced in a study of Graves' ophthalmopathy and Graves' hyperthyroidism (dated by TCRdb to between 2017 and 2018). Instrument used: Illumina HiSeq 2000. For repertoire sequencing, TCR beta CDR3 regions were amplified from RNA transcripts. The first round was an RT-PCR using HTBI primers with the Qiagen OneStep RT-PCR kit, and this first round was followed by a second-round multiplex PCR, then size selection and purification. TCRdb ran its own pipeline on the public reads, namely fastp trimming at Q25 and MiXCR clone calling, and kept in-frame beta chains. Records with the same CDR3 protein are collapsed into one entry carrying the most frequent genes and DNA. The sample table contains almost 750,000 distinct CDR3 sequences; only one count was recorded for 40% of them. The ten largest make up about 40% of the sample. Sequenced material: peripheral blood. The receptors here all came from an adult man with Graves' ophthalmopathy.

Points on this clonotype: The junction differs from germline at one of its ends, possibly a read error. This sequence joins TRBV7-2 and TRBJ2-5; 9 bases are shared with TRBD1. CDR3 length equals 14 residues. The germline gives CDR1 SGHTA, CDR2 FQGNSA. This CDR3 is CASSENRGQETLYF. The CDR3 region has the DNA TGTGCCAGCAGCGAAAACAGGGGGCAAGAGACCCTGTACTTC.

This clonotype was picked up one time. V and J are TRBV24-1 and TRBJ1-1; 10 nucleotides match TRBD1. Germline assignment: CDR1 KGHDR and CDR2 SFDVKD. The trim removed 4 bases at V and 10 bases at J, leaving 14 bases unmatched. The CDR3 totals 16 residues. The CDR3 reads CATSDPGTGDVGGAFF. CDR3 bases: TGTGCCACCAGTGACCCAGGGACAGGGGATGTTGGAGGAGCTTTCTTT.

A word on this clonotype: A much more abundant neighbour one base away suggests this may be a read error. This sequence joins TRBV19 and TRBJ1-1; 7 bases match TRBD1. The CDR3 extends over 15 amino acids. Germline V lookup: CDR1 LNHDA, CDR2 SQIVND (reference sequence). The CDR3 DNA sequence: TGTGCCGGTAGTACACAGGGGATCATGAACACTGAAGCTTTCTTT. It encodes CAGSTQGIMNTEAFF.

This clonotype occurred many times. The chain combines TRBV15 with TRBJ1-6; D is uncertain. V lost 4 bases and J lost 8, with 9 bases in between. The CDR3 totals 13 residues. CDR1 is LNHNV, CDR2 YYDKDF, per germline (reference sequence). The CDR3 is CATSTPNDSPLHF. CDR3 in DNA: TGTGCCACCAGCACCCCGAACGATTCACCCCTCCACTTT.

The chain carries TRBV11-2 and TRBJ1-1; D gene ambiguous. This CDR3 has 12 residues. Looked up from germline, CDR1 is SGHAT and CDR2 is FQNNGV. V gave up 6 bases and J gave up 6 bases, with 11 bases separating them. The CDR3 DNA is TGTGCCAGCAGTCAAAGTACTTCTGAAGCTTTCTTT. Translation: CASSQSTSEAFF.

This clonotype was seen many times. V usage is TRBV2 and J usage is TRBJ1-2; possibly TRBD1 for D (6 bases). The V and J ends lost 6 bases and 1 base respectively, with 12 bases between them. CDR3 size: 14 residues. Germline V gene sequence: CDR1 SNHLY, CDR2 FYNNEI. DNA of the CDR3: TGTGCCAGCAGATGGACAGTGGGTAACTATGGCTACACCTTC. Its translation: CASRWTVGNYGYTF.

This clonotype was seen repeatedly, ten times or more. The chain links TRBV7-9 to TRBJ1-1; D not resolved. V shed 5 bases and J shed 1 base, with 14 bases lying between them. The V gene's germline CDR1 is SEHNR and CDR2 FQNEAQ (reference sequence). This CDR3 has 15 residues. CDR3 loop: CASSRAVSSNTEAFF. CDR3 sequence (DNA): TGTGCCAGCAGCCGTGCCGTATCGTCGAACACTGAAGCTTTCTTT. The full variable domain, its missing parts supplied by reference TRBV7-9 and TRBJ1-1, is DTGVSQNPRHKITKRGQNVTFRCDPISEHNRLYWYRQTLGQGPEFLTYFQNEAQLEKSRLLSDRFSAERPKGSFSTLEIQRTEQGDSAMYLCASSRAVSSNTEAFFGQGTRLTVV.

This clonotype was recorded many times. V is TRBV20-1 and J is TRBJ1-1, with D perhaps TRBD1 (6 bases). This CDR3 is 12 amino acids long. The germline V gene has CDR1 DFQATT and CDR2 SNEGSKA (reference sequence). The CDR3 region has the DNA TGCAGGATACAGGGCGGAGGCACTGAAGCTTTCTTT. Its protein product is CRIQGGGTEAFF.

V gene TRBV7-9 combines with J gene TRBJ1-1; TRBD1 might be the D (6 bases). This CDR3 is built from 15 residues. With 1 base removed from V and 0 bases from J, the gap between germline ends came to 9 bases. Germline CDR1 and CDR2: SEHNR and FQNEAQ (reference sequence). This chain's CDR3 is CASSLGGGLNTEAFF. CDR3 sequence (DNA): TGTGCCAGCAGCTTAGGAGGGGGATTGAACACTGAAGCTTTCTTT. Full variable domain (remainder filled in from reference TRBV7-9 and TRBJ1-1): DTGVSQNPRHKITKRGQNVTFRCDPISEHNRLYWYRQTLGQGPEFLTYFQNEAQLEKSRLLSDRFSAERPKGSFSTLEIQRTEQGDSAMYLCASSLGGGLNTEAFFGQGTRLTVV.

J is TRBJ2-7 and V is TRBV2, with unresolved D. Per the germline V gene, CDR1 is SNHLY and CDR2 is FYNNEI. CDR3 size: 13 residues. V was shortened by 6 bases and J by 6 bases, with 15 bases between the two germline ends. The CDR3: CASSALSRVEQYF. As DNA, the CDR3 is TGTGCCAGCAGCGCCTTGTCAAGGGTCGAGCAGTACTTC.

This chain links TRBV5-1 with TRBJ1-1, with 7 bases that match TRBD1. This CDR3 has 17 amino acids. Germline trimming cut 4 bases from V and 2 bases from J; bases unmatched to any gene: 14. CDR1 is SGHRS and CDR2 is YFSETQ in the germline V gene. The CDR3 bases are TGCGCCAGCAGCCCGTATGGAGGGGGCTCGACAAACACTGAAGCTTTCTTT. It encodes CASSPYGGGSTNTEAFF.

The chain employs TRBV20-1 and TRBJ2-7; 8 positions match TRBD2. The trim removed 1 base at V and 0 bases at J, leaving 2 bases unmatched. The CDR3 has 14 residues. Per germline, CDR1 DFQATT and CDR2 SNEGSKA (reference sequence). The CDR3 sequence is CSARGGLGSYEQYF. The CDR3 DNA sequence: TGCAGTGCTAGAGGGGGACTAGGCTCCTACGAGCAGTACTTC.

The table lists this clonotype with a few counts. The chain recombines TRBV2 with TRBJ1-1; no definite D call. The V end was cut by 6 bases, the J end by 1 base, with 12 bases between. Germline CDR1 SNHLY, CDR2 FYNNEI. The CDR3 extends over 14 amino acids. The CDR3 DNA reads as TGTGCCAGCAGGTGGGCCCTAGAGAACACTGAAGCTTTCTTT. Amino acids: CASRWALENTEAFF. The variable domain in full, completed from reference TRBV2 and TRBJ1-1, reads EPEVTQTPSHQVTQMGQEVILRCVPISNHLYFYWYRQILGQKVEFLVSFYNNEISEKSEIFDDQFSVERPDGSNFTLKIRSTKLEDSAMYFCASRWALENTEAFFGQGTRLTVV.

This clonotype was seen repeatedly, ten times or more. V is TRBV24-1 and J is TRBJ1-5, with TRBD1 matching over 8 bases. This CDR3 comprises 15 residues. Germline V gene data show CDR1 as KGHDR and CDR2 as SFDVKD. The V segment lost 11 bases and the J segment 0 bases; nucleotides outside the gene matches: 8. The CDR3 region is CASSPTGDSNQPQHF. CDR3 DNA: TGTGCCAGTAGCCCGACAGGGGATAGCAATCAGCCCCAGCATTTT.

The chain joins TRBV24-1 to TRBJ1-5, with TRBD1 matching 7 bases. Germline CDR1 reads KGHDR; CDR2 reads SFDVKD. The CDR3 is made up of 16 amino acids. The ends lost 11 bases at V and 3 bases at J; junction bases unmatched: 15. CDR3 sequence (DNA): TGTGCCAGCAGCTTAGGCGGGACAGAGGCCAATCAGCCCCAGCATTTT. Encoded protein: CASSLGGTEANQPQHF.

This clonotype was observed a few times. This sequence joins TRBV20-1 and TRBJ2-5; D not certain. The V end lost 0 bases, the J end lost 5 bases, and 16 bases lay between the germline ends. Germline CDR1 and CDR2: DFQATT and SNEGSKA (reference sequence). CDR3 length: 15 residues. This CDR3 reads CSARDNNPARETQYF. Written as DNA, the CDR3 is TGCAGTGCTAGAGACAACAACCCGGCACGGGAGACCCAGTACTTC.